These 10 T cell receptor beta chains originate from one sample sequenced in a study of post-analysis software for immune sequencing data. Study results and caveats: The study found TRBV5-6, TRBV5-1 and TRBV20-1 among several TRBV segments more frequent in patients than controls.

The antigens these receptors bind are not known. Built from TCR beta cDNA, the libraries had unique molecular identifiers in them. Via MiXCR, TCRdb re-called the PCR reads, giving one row per CDR3 protein. The sample shows 600,000 to 750,000 distinct CDR3 sequences, over 45% of them seen only once. The sequenced sample consisted of blood. These receptors were taken from a girl aged 2-10 years with multiple sclerosis.

The V gene is TRBV7-2, the J gene TRBJ1-2; 7 bases line up with TRBD1. The CDR3 contains 17 residues. Trimming cost V 1 base and J 0 bases; bases outside gene matches: 8. Germline V gene lookup returns CDR1 SGHTA and CDR2 FQGNSA. The CDR3 sequence is CASSLVSGGWANYGYTF. CDR3 nucleotide sequence: TGTGCCAGCAGCTTAGTATCAGGGGGTTGGGCTAACTATGGCTACACCTTC.

J is TRBJ2-3 and V is TRBV7-6; perhaps D is TRBD1 or TRBD2 (5 bases each). The CDR3 is 13 amino acids. Per the germline V gene, CDR1 is SGHVS and CDR2 is FNYEAQ. The germline V and J ends were trimmed by 6 bases and 5 bases, with 12 bases remaining between them. Here the CDR3 reads CASSTPGGDTQYF. The CDR3 nucleotides are TGTGCCAGCAGTACGCCTGGGGGAGATACGCAGTATTTT.

A few counts support this clonotype. J is TRBJ2-7 and V is TRBV9; 9 positions agree with TRBD2. From germline, CDR1 is SGDLS and CDR2 YYNGEE. V was clipped by 4 bases and J by 5 bases; unmatched bases: 7. This CDR3 region has 14 residues. This CDR3 reads CASSPSGRTHEQYF. The CDR3, as DNA: TGTGCCAGCAGCCCCAGCGGGAGGACCCACGAGCAGTACTTC.

V and J are TRBV6-5 and TRBJ1-2; D unresolved. CDR1 is MNHEY, CDR2 SVGAGI, per germline. The CDR3 extends over 15 amino acids. Trimming took 0 bases from V and 2 from J, leaving 10 bases between them. This chain's CDR3 is CASSYSRSGNYGYTF. The CDR3 DNA sequence: TGTGCCAGCAGTTACTCGAGGTCGGGAAACTATGGCTACACCTTC.

The chain links TRBV7-9 to TRBJ2-1; 8 bases fit TRBD2. Germline values: CDR1 SEHNR, CDR2 FQNEAQ (reference sequence). The V and J ends lost 5 bases and 9 bases, in that order; junction bases with no gene match: 12. The CDR3 is 15 amino acids. This CDR3 is CASSVGGRLFTEQFF. CDR3 nucleotides: TGTGCCAGCAGCGTAGGCGGGAGGCTTTTTACTGAGCAGTTCTTC.

The J gene is TRBJ2-3, the V gene TRBV10-3; no definite D call. Trimming shortened V by 7 bases and J by 2 bases, and 10 bases separated the two germline ends. The CDR3 covers 13 residues. Germline CDR1 and CDR2: ENHRY and SYGVKD. CDR3: CAITQAVTDTQYF. DNA for the CDR3: TGTGCCATCACGCAGGCGGTCACAGATACGCAGTATTTT.

The rearrangement joins TRBV21-1 to TRBJ1-4. TRBV21-1 is assigned pseudogene status. The CDR3 extends over 16 amino acids. The CDR3 sequence is CASRKSGGDANEKLFF. The CDR3 DNA is TGTGCCAGCAGAAAAAGTGGAGGGGATGCTAATGAAAAACTGTTTTTT.

There are a few counts of this clonotype. This chain connects TRBV7-8 to TRBJ2-4, with D perhaps matching TRBD2 (6 bases). The germline V and J ends were trimmed by 1 base and 7 bases, with 14 bases remaining between them. CDR3 size: 15 residues. Germline loops: CDR1 SGHVS, CDR2 FQNEAQ. The CDR3 nucleotides read TGTGCCAGCAGCTTAGATAGGGCGGGGCAGAACATTCAGTACTTC. It yields the protein CASSLDRAGQNIQYF.

This rearrangement joins TRBV7-2 to TRBJ1-2; D is unclear. Germline CDR1 SGHTA, CDR2 FQGNSA. Trimming took off 11 bases at V and 6 bases at J, with 22 bases between the two ends. There are 14 residues in the CDR3. The DNA of the CDR3 is TGTGCCGGATCCCTAGACGTCAACGGCCATGGCTACACCTTC. Amino acids: CAGSLDVNGHGYTF. Full variable domain (outside the CDR3, taken from reference TRBV7-2 and TRBJ1-2): GAGVSQSPSNKVTEKGKDVELRCDPISGHTALYWYRQSLGQGLEFLIYFQGNSAPDKSGLPSDRFSAERTGGSVSTLTIQRTQQEDSAVYLCAGSLDVNGHGYTFGSGTRLTVV.

This clonotype was observed a few times. The rearrangement links TRBV2 to TRBJ1-1; D gene ambiguous. Between the trimmed V and J ends, which lost 5 bases and 3 bases, there was a span of 10 bases. This CDR3 region has 13 residues. Germline V gene sequence: CDR1 SNHLY, CDR2 FYNNEI. The CDR3 coding sequence is TGTGCCAGCAGTCAGGACGGAGACACTGAAGCTTTCTTT. It is translated as CASSQDGDTEAFF.